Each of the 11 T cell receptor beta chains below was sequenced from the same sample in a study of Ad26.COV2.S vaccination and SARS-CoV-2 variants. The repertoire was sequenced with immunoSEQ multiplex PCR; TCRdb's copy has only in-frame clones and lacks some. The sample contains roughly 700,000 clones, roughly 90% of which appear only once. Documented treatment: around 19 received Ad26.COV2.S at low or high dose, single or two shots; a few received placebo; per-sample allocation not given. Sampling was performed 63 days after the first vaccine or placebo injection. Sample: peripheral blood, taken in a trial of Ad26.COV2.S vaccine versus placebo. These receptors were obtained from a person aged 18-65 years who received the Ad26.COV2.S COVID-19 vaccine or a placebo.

Written as DNA, the CDR3 is TGTGCCAGCAGCTTCCACACCGGGGAGCTGTTTTTT. This gives the protein CASSFHTGELFF. This rearrangement joins TRBV5-8 to TRBJ2-2; D unclear. Germline assignment: CDR1 SGHTS and CDR2 YDEGEE. V lost 2 bases to trimming and J lost 3 bases, with 2 bases between them. The CDR3 has 12 residues.

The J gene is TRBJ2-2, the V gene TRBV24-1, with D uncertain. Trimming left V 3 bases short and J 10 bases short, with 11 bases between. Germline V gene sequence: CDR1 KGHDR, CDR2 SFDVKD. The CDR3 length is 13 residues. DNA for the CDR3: TGTGCCACCAGTGATCCCGACGTGGAGGAGCTGTTTTTT. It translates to CATSDPDVEELFF.

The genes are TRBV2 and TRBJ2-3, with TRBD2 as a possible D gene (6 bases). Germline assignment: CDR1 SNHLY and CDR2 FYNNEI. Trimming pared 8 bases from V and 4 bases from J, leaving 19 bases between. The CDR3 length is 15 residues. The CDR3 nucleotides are TGTGCCAGCTCCTGGTTGGGTGGGGAGGCAGATACGCAGTATTTT. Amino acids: CASSWLGGEADTQYF.

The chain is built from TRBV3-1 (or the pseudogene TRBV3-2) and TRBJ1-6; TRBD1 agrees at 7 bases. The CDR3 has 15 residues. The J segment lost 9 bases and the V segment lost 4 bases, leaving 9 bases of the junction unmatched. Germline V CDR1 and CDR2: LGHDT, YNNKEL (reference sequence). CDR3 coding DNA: TGTGCCAGCAGCCCGGACAGGACTTCAGGTTCACCCCTCCACTTT. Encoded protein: CASSPDRTSGSPLHF.

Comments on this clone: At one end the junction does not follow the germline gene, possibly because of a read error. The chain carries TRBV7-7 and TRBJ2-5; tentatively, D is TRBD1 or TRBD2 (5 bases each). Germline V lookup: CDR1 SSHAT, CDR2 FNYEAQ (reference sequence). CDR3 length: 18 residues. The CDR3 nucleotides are TGTGCTAGCAGCTTAGCTCCTTCTACCGGGACCTCTGGAGGAGCCCAGTACTTC. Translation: CASSLAPSTGTSGGAQYF. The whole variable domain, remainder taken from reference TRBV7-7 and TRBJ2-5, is GAGVSQSPRYKVTKRGQDVTLRCDPISSHATLYWYQQALGQGPEFLTYFNYEAQPDKSGLPSDRFSAERPEGSISTLTIQRTEQRDSAMYRCASSLAPSTGTSGGAQYFGPGTRLLVL.

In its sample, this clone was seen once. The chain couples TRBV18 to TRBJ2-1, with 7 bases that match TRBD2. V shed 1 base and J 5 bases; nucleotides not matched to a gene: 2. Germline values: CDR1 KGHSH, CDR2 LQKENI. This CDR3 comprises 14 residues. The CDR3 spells CASSPLAGDNEQFF. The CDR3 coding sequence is TGTGCCAGCTCACCACTCGCGGGAGACAATGAGCAGTTCTTC.

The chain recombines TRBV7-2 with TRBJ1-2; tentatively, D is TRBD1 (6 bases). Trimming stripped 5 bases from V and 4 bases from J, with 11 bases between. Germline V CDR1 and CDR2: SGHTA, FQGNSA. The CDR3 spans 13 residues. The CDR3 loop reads CASSDGQRYGYTF. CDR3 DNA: TGTGCCAGCAGCGACGGACAGCGCTATGGCTACACCTTC.

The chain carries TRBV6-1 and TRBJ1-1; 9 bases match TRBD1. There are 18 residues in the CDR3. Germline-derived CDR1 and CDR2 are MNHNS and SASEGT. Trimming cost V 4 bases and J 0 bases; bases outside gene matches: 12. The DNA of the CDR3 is TGTGCCAGCAGTGGAGCTTTAGACAGGGGGTTGATGAACACTGAAGCTTTCTTT. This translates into CASSGALDRGLMNTEAFF.

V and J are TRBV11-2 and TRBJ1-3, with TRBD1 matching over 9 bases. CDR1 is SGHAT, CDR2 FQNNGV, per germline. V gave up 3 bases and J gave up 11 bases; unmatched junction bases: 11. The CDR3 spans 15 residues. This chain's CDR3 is CASSFLGDRAESIYF. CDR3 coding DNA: TGTGCCAGCAGCTTCCTTGGGGACAGGGCGGAATCCATATATTTT.

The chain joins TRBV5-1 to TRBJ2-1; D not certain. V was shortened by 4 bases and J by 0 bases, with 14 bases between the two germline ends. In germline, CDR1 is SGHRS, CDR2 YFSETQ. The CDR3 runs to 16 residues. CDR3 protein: CASSLQGISSYNEQFF. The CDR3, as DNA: TGCGCCAGCAGCCTCCAAGGGATTAGCTCCTACAATGAGCAGTTCTTC.

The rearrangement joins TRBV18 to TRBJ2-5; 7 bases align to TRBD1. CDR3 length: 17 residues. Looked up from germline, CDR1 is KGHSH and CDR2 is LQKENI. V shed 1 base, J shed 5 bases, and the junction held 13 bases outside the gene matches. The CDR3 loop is CASSPQAKTGYIETQYF. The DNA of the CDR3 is TGTGCCAGCTCACCACAGGCAAAGACAGGGTATATTGAGACCCAGTACTTC. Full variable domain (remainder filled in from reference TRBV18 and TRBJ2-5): NAGVMQNPRHLVRRRGQEARLRCSPMKGHSHVYWYRQLPEEGLKFMVYLQKENIIDESGMPKERFSAEFPKEGPSILRIQQVVRGDSAAYFCASSPQAKTGYIETQYFGPGTRLLVL.